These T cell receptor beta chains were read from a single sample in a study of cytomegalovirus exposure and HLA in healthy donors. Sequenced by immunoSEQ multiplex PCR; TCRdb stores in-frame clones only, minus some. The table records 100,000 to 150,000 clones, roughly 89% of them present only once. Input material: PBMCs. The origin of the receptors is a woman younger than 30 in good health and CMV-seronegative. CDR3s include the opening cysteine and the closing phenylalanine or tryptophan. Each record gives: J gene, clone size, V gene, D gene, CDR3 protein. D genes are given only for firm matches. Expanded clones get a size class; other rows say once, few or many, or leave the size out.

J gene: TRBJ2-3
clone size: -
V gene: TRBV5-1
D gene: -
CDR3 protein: CASSLVDSRTDTQYF

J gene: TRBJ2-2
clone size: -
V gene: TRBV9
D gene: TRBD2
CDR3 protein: CASSVIAGDTGELFF

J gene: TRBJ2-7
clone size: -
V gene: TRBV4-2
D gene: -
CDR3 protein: CASSADLAYEQYF

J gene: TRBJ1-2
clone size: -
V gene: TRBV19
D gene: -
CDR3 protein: CASSMDSGVNGYTF

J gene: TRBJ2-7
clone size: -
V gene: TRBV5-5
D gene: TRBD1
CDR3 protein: CASSQGQTYEQYF

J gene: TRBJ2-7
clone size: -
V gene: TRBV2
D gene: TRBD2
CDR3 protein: CASSEAGLAGYEQYF

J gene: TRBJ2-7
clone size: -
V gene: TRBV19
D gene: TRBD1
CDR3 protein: CASSPGGASLYEQYF

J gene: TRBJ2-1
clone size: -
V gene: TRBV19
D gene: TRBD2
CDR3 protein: CASSILADSYNEQFF

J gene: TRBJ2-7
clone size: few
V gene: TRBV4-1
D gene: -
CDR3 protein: CASRPYHVSHEQYF

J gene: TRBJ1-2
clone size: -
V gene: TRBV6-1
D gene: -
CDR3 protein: CASKGDIYGYTF

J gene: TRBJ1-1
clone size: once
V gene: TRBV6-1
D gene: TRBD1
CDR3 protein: CASSEEGTGNTEAFF

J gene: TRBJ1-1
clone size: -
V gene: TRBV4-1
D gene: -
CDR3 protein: CASSRTDRVRQLTSKAFF

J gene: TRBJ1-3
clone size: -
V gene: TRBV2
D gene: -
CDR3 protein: CASSEQVSGNTIYF

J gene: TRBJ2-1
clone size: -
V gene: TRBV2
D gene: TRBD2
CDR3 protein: CASSGSGRESDEQFF

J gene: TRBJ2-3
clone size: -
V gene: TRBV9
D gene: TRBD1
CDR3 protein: CASSSGQGTDTQYF

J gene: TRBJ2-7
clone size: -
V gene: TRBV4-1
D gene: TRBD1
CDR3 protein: CASSQIISTGSYEQYF

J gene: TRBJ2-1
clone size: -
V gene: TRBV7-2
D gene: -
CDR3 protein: CASSLIRLEQFF

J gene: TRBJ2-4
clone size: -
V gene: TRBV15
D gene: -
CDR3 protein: CATSRDFDSLAPSKNIQYF

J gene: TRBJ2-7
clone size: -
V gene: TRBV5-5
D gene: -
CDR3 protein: CASSQDGTGAYEQYF

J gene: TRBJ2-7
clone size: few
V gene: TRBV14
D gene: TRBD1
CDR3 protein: CASSFGQGLTYEQYF

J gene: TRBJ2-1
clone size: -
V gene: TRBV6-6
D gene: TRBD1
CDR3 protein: CASSTGQGHEQFF

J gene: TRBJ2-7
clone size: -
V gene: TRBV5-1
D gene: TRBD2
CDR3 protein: CASSLGPGGVYEQYF

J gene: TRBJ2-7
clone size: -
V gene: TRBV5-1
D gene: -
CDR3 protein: CASSLAPGTNSYEQYF

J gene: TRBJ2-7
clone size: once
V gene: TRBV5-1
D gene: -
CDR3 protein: CASSAEAGLSYEQYF